The 23 T cell receptor beta chains listed next were all sequenced from one sample in a study of cytomegalovirus exposure and HLA in healthy donors. 60 Vbeta and 13 Jbeta primers were used in PCR. Profiling relied on immunoSEQ multiplex PCR, and the TCRdb table lists in-frame clones only, not all of them. The sample includes around 130,000 clones, roughly three quarters of them seen just once. The sequencing sample was made of PBMCs. The receptors were sampled from a man between 18 and 35 years old in good health and CMV-seronegative.

The rearrangement joins TRBV19 to TRBJ2-1; D possibly corresponds to TRBD2 (5 bases). Germline V lookup: CDR1 LNHDA, CDR2 SQIVND (reference sequence). The CDR3 totals 15 residues. The germline V and J ends were trimmed by 4 bases and 4 bases, with 14 bases remaining between them. The CDR3 protein is CASSNTGSPYNEQFF. The DNA of the CDR3 is TGTGCCAGTAGTAATACGGGGTCTCCATACAATGAGCAGTTCTTC. The full variable domain, in which reference TRBV19 and TRBJ2-1 provide the parts outside the CDR3, is DGGITQSPKYLFRKEGQNVTLSCEQNLNHDAMYWYRQDPGQGLRLIYYSQIVNDFQKGDIAEGYSVSREKKESFPLTVTSAQKNPTAFYLCASSNTGSPYNEQFFGPGTRLTVL.

The sample holds one count of this clone. The chain joins TRBV9 to TRBJ2-7; TRBD2 matches 7 bases. Germline V gene data show CDR1 as SGDLS and CDR2 as YYNGEE. After removal of 1 base from V and 0 bases from J, the junction contained 4 bases not matched to a gene. This CDR3 is 15 amino acids long. The CDR3 DNA sequence: TGTGCCAGCAGCGTATCGGGGGGTTCCTCCTACGAGCAGTACTTC. Residues: CASSVSGGSSYEQYF. The variable domain in full, completed from reference TRBV9 and TRBJ2-7, reads DSGVTQTPKHLITATGQRVTLRCSPRSGDLSVYWYQQSLDQGLQFLIQYYNGEERAKGNILERFSAQQFPDLHSELNLSSLELGDSALYFCASSVSGGSSYEQYFGPGTRLTVT.

This chain links TRBV9 with TRBJ2-1, with 7 bases aligning to TRBD2. After removal of 4 bases from V and 1 base from J, the junction contained 5 bases not matched to a gene. Germline V gene data show CDR1 as SGDLS and CDR2 as YYNGEE. The length of the CDR3 is 15 residues. CDR3 DNA: TGTGCCAGCAGCCTCGGGAGGAGGTCCTACAATGAGCAGTTCTTC. It codes for CASSLGRRSYNEQFF.

This chain joins TRBV11-1 and TRBJ2-5; TRBD1 agrees at 7 bases. The J call may be faulty, since TRBJ2-7 better matches the DNA end. Germline-derived CDR1 and CDR2 are SGHAT and FQDESV (reference sequence). The CDR3 loop spans 14 amino acids. For the CDR3, the DNA is TGTGCCAGCACCGACCGGTGGACAGGCTACGAGCAGTACTTC. This translates into CASTDRWTGYEQYF.

V and J are TRBV5-8 and TRBJ2-3; D is unresolved. Trimming removed 3 bases from V and 4 bases from J, with 6 bases in between. The CDR3 is made up of 12 amino acids. Germline V gene data show CDR1 as SGHTS and CDR2 as YDEGEE. In DNA form, the CDR3 reads TGTGCCAGCAGCTCGCTAGCAGATACGCAGTATTTT. This translates into CASSSLADTQYF.

V gene TRBV18 combines with J gene TRBJ2-3, with 10 bases that match TRBD2. The CDR3 has 17 amino acids. Germline CDR1 and CDR2: KGHSH and LQKENI. After removal of 0 bases from V and 7 bases from J, the junction contained 10 bases not matched to a gene. CDR3 loop: CASSPPGGLAPRYTQYF. In DNA form, the CDR3 reads TGTGCCAGCTCACCACCGGGGGGACTAGCGCCAAGGTATACGCAGTATTTT.

This chain links TRBV30 with TRBJ2-5, with 7 bases matching TRBD1. Germline trimming cut 0 bases from V and 8 bases from J; bases unmatched to any gene: 6. CDR3 length equals 13 residues. CDR1 and CDR2 from the germline V gene are GTSNPN and SVGIG (reference sequence). CDR3 sequence: CAWSVGDRGTQYF. In DNA form, the CDR3 reads TGTGCCTGGAGTGTAGGGGACAGAGGAACCCAGTACTTC.

The table lists this clone with a few counts. J is TRBJ1-4 and V is TRBV4-1; D not certain. The V gene lost 3 bases and the J gene lost 0 bases, with 8 bases spanning the gap. The germline gives CDR1 MGHRA, CDR2 YSYEKL. CDR3 size: 15 residues. CDR3 sequence reads: CASSHPRATNEKLFF. The CDR3 region has the DNA TGCGCCAGCAGCCACCCACGAGCAACTAATGAAAAACTGTTTTTT.

The rearrangement joins TRBV7-2 to TRBJ2-2; D remains unclear. Germline CDR1 is SGHTA and CDR2 is FQGNSA. The CDR3 extends over 15 amino acids. Trimming shortened V by 1 base and J by 5 bases, and 11 bases separated the two germline ends. The CDR3 loop is CASSLVPLTTGELFF. CDR3 nucleotide sequence: TGTGCCAGCAGCTTAGTACCCCTTACTACCGGGGAGCTGTTTTTT. Using reference TRBV7-2 and TRBJ2-2 for the parts outside the CDR3, the full variable domain is GAGVSQSPSNKVTEKGKDVELRCDPISGHTALYWYRQSLGQGLEFLIYFQGNSAPDKSGLPSDRFSAERTGGSVSTLTIQRTQQEDSAVYLCASSLVPLTTGELFFGEGSRLTVL.

This clone was found a few times. The rearrangement links TRBV2 to TRBJ2-1; 9 nucleotides match TRBD2. V lost 11 bases to trimming and J lost 9 bases; unmatched junction nucleotides: 14. Germline V gene sequence: CDR1 SNHLY, CDR2 FYNNEI. The CDR3 loop spans 14 amino acids. The DNA of the CDR3 is TGTGCCTCCATAGCGGGAGTGGGGGGCGGTGAGCAGTTCTTC. It codes for CASIAGVGGGEQFF. Full variable domain (outside the CDR3, taken from reference TRBV2 and TRBJ2-1): EPEVTQTPSHQVTQMGQEVILRCVPISNHLYFYWYRQILGQKVEFLVSFYNNEISEKSEIFDDQFSVERPDGSNFTLKIRSTKLEDSAMYFCASIAGVGGGEQFFGPGTRLTVL.

The V gene is TRBV19, the J gene TRBJ2-1; D perhaps matches TRBD2 (6 bases). The CDR3 is 16 residues long. The ends were cut back, 9 bases at V and 6 bases at J, with 24 bases in the middle. In germline, CDR1 is LNHDA, CDR2 SQIVND (reference sequence). The DNA for the CDR3 is TGTGCCAGCTCCAATCCGGATCTAGCGAGGAGCAATGAGCAGTTCTTC. It codes for CASSNPDLARSNEQFF.

The V call is TRBV4-1, the J call TRBJ2-5; 8 positions match TRBD2. In germline, CDR1 is MGHRA, CDR2 YSYEKL. This CDR3 comprises 14 residues. V was pared by 5 bases and J by 3 bases, with 5 bases of the junction left unmatched. Here the CDR3 DNA reads TGCGCCAGCAGCGCTACTAGCGGAGAAGAGACCCAGTACTTC. Translation gives CASSATSGEETQYF.

This sequence joins TRBV25-1 and TRBJ2-5, with D possibly being TRBD2 (5 bases). Trimming removed 7 bases at V and 4 bases at J, with 16 bases between. This CDR3 comprises 14 residues. Germline V CDR1 and CDR2: MGHDK, SYGVNS. The CDR3 DNA is TGTGCCAGCACCCGGGAAGGGAGAAGAGAGACCCAGTACTTC. Its protein is CASTREGRRETQYF.

The chain employs TRBV5-6 and TRBJ2-5; 11 bases are shared with TRBD1. With 4 bases clipped from V and 6 bases from J, the junction kept 5 bases outside the gene matches. This CDR3 has 14 amino acids. The V gene's germline CDR1 is SGHDT and CDR2 YYEEEE. The CDR3 nucleotides read TGTGCCAGCAGCCCCGGGACAGGGGGTCAGACCCAGTACTTC. This sequence encodes CASSPGTGGQTQYF.

This clone was observed a handful of times. The CDR3 reads CASSEQRFGELFF. The CDR3 DNA reads as TGTGCCAGCAGTGAACAACGGTTCGGGGAGCTGTTTTTT. This chain joins TRBV2 and TRBJ2-2; D remains unclear. The CDR3 length is 13 residues. CDR1 is SNHLY, CDR2 FYNNEI, per germline. Trimming took off 2 bases at V and 7 bases at J, with 8 bases between the two ends.

On this clone itself: Other nucleotide sequences in the sample specify the same CDR3. The chain uses TRBV19 and TRBJ1-1; 8 nucleotides line up with TRBD1. The germline gives CDR1 LNHDA, CDR2 SQIVND (reference sequence). The trim removed 10 bases at V and 5 bases at J, leaving 6 bases unmatched. The CDR3 extends over 12 amino acids. The CDR3 here is CATGTGGTEAFF. CDR3 in DNA: TGTGCCACGGGGACAGGTGGGACTGAAGCTTTCTTT.

V is TRBV7-2 and J is TRBJ2-7; 11 bases agree with TRBD1. Germline values: CDR1 SGHTA, CDR2 FQGNSA. CDR3 length: 18 residues. After removal of 1 base from V and 1 base from J, the junction contained 9 bases not matched to a gene. CDR3 sequence (DNA): TGTGCCAGCAGCTTAGTGCGGACAGGGGGCACAATATCCTACGAGCAGTACTTC. This sequence encodes CASSLVRTGGTISYEQYF.

This sequence joins TRBV10-2 and TRBJ1-1; weak D call: TRBD1 (5 bases). CDR1 is WSHSY and CDR2 is SAAADI in the germline V gene. The CDR3 covers 16 residues. Trimming left V 4 bases short and J 4 bases short, with 19 bases between. The CDR3 sequence: CASSVGTPYRSTEAFF. CDR3 DNA: TGCGCCAGCAGTGTAGGGACTCCGTATCGGAGCACTGAAGCTTTCTTT.

This clone was recorded once. The chain uses TRBV11-2 and TRBJ2-6; maybe TRBD2 (7 bases). The CDR3 runs to 17 residues. Germline V gene sequence: CDR1 SGHAT, CDR2 FQNNGV. The V gene lost 2 bases and the J gene lost 3 bases, with 14 bases spanning the gap. Here the CDR3 reads CASSLLRGGFGANVLTF. DNA for the CDR3: TGTGCCAGCAGCTTATTAAGGGGGGGGTTTGGGGCCAACGTCCTGACTTTC.

The gene calls are TRBV18 and TRBJ2-5, with D uncertain. Germline CDR1 and CDR2: KGHSH and LQKENI. This CDR3 comprises 13 residues. V lost 4 bases to trimming and J lost 2 bases, with 8 bases between them. The CDR3 is CASSLGLQETQYF. The CDR3 DNA is TGTGCCAGCTCACTTGGGCTTCAAGAGACCCAGTACTTC.

Written as DNA, the CDR3 is TGCGCCAGCAGCCCGGGGGGACTACACTCCTACGAGCAGTACGTC. This gives the protein CASSPGGLHSYEQYV. The rearrangement joins TRBV5-1 to TRBJ2-7; 7 nucleotides agree with TRBD2. Germline V CDR1 and CDR2: SGHRS, YFSETQ. CDR3 length equals 15 residues. The V and J ends lost 4 bases and 0 bases, in that order; junction bases with no gene match: 7.

This clone was counted a single time. The V gene is TRBV5-1, the J gene TRBJ2-5; no clear D. Per germline, CDR1 SGHRS and CDR2 YFSETQ. Trimming removed 0 bases at V and 3 bases at J, with 12 bases between. This CDR3 is built from 15 residues. CDR3 loop: CASSLAPHSEETQYF. The CDR3, as DNA: TGCGCCAGCAGCTTGGCCCCCCACTCGGAAGAGACCCAGTACTTC.

This clone was recorded a few times. The J gene is TRBJ2-1, the V gene TRBV12-5, with TRBD2 as a possible D gene (5 bases). Trimming cost V 6 bases and J 10 bases, with 13 bases left between them. This CDR3 is 12 amino acids long. Germline values: CDR1 LGHNT, CDR2 FRNRAP. This CDR3 reads CASGSTRGEQFF. DNA of the CDR3: TGTGCTAGTGGATCCACTAGAGGAGAGCAGTTCTTC.